The 30 T cell receptor beta chains presented below share a single source sample, sequenced in a study of T cell responses to AZD1222 COVID-19 vaccine. TCRdb's copy holds only in-frame clones and misses some; the assay was immunoSEQ multiplex PCR. The data hold under 150,000 clones, with about nine tenths observed a single time. The sample was peripheral blood, taken 28 days after the second AZD1222 dose. These receptors all come from an adult who received the AZD1222 COVID-19 vaccine.

The chain recombines TRBV5-4 with TRBJ1-6; TRBD1 might be the D (6 bases). Germline CDR1 and CDR2: SGHNT and YYREEE (reference sequence). The ends were cut back, 0 bases at V and 7 bases at J, with 14 bases in the middle. CDR3 size: 16 residues. CDR3 bases: TGTGCCAGCAGCTTGGCCGGGGGGCGGTCCAATTCACCCCTCCACTTT. This gives the protein CASSLAGGRSNSPLHF.

The chain couples TRBV10-3 to TRBJ1-1, with D hard to call. The germline V gene has CDR1 ENHRY and CDR2 SYGVKD. This CDR3 is 10 amino acids long. V lost 11 bases to trimming and J lost 4 bases, with 8 bases between them. The CDR3 sequence is CAAGITEAFF. As DNA, the CDR3 is TGTGCCGCGGGTATCACTGAAGCTTTCTTT.

This chain uses TRBV3-1 (or the pseudogene TRBV3-2) with TRBJ1-1; D is unclear. Trimming took off 2 bases at V and 4 bases at J, with 8 bases between the two ends. The length of the CDR3 is 13 residues. Germline V gene sequence: CDR1 LGHDT, CDR2 YNNKEL (reference sequence). In nucleotides, the CDR3 is TGTGCCAGCAGCCAAATGGATGGCACTGAAGCTTTCTTT. Its protein is CASSQMDGTEAFF.

The rearrangement joins TRBV29-1 to TRBJ1-2; unclear D gene. V lost 7 bases to trimming and J lost 4 bases, with 13 bases between them. The length of the CDR3 is 12 residues. The germline CDR1 and CDR2 sequences are SQVTM and ANQGSEA. CDR3 amino acids: CSAGRAGYGYTF. In DNA form, the CDR3 reads TGCAGCGCCGGACGGGCGGGCTATGGCTACACCTTC.

The V and J genes are TRBV19 and TRBJ2-7; D is perhaps TRBD1 or TRBD2 (5 bases each). The V end lost 2 bases, the J end lost 0 bases, and 11 bases lay between the germline ends. The CDR3 runs 15 residues. Germline V gene data show CDR1 as LNHDA and CDR2 as SQIVND (reference sequence). The CDR3 DNA is TGTGCCAGTAGTATAACGGGACCGAGCTCCTACGAGCAGTACTTC. Translated, it gives CASSITGPSSYEQYF.

This chain links TRBV19 with TRBJ1-4; possibly TRBD1 for D (6 bases). Germline V lookup: CDR1 LNHDA, CDR2 SQIVND (reference sequence). CDR3 length: 13 residues. V lost 8 bases and J lost 7, with 14 bases in between. CDR3: CASGEGVGEKLFF. CDR3 sequence (DNA): TGTGCCAGTGGAGAGGGGGTTGGTGAAAAACTGTTTTTT.

V and J are TRBV4-1 and TRBJ2-1; 9 bases line up with TRBD1. V shed 1 base, J shed 4 bases, and the junction held 5 bases outside the gene matches. This CDR3 is built from 16 residues. Germline CDR1 MGHRA, CDR2 YSYEKL. The CDR3 region has the DNA TGCGCCAGCAGCCAAGGGGGACAGGGACGTTACAATGAGCAGTTCTTC. It specifies CASSQGGQGRYNEQFF.

V and J are TRBV5-1 and TRBJ1-2; D is uncertain. CDR1 and CDR2 (germline): SGHRS, YFSETQ. The CDR3 extends over 14 amino acids. V lost 0 bases, J lost 2 bases, and 8 bases lay in between. The CDR3 coding sequence is TGCGCCAGCAGCTTGGCCGAGGGAAACTATGGCTACACCTTC. Its translation is CASSLAEGNYGYTF.

The CDR3 DNA reads TGTGCCAGCAGCTTAGCCCACCCCAGGGGGGTCCTCCACTTT. This sequence encodes CASSLAHPRGVLHF. The chain has TRBV7-2 and TRBJ1-6, with 7 bases fitting TRBD1. The CDR3 extends over 14 amino acids. The V and J ends lost 0 bases and 15 bases, in that order; junction bases with no gene match: 8. From germline, CDR1 is SGHTA and CDR2 FQGNSA.

The chain employs TRBV28 and TRBJ2-7; TRBD2 matches at 9 bases. CDR3 length equals 16 residues. J lost 3 bases, V lost 2 bases, and 8 bases had no gene match. Germline CDR1 is MDHEN and CDR2 is SYDVKM. CDR3 nucleotide sequence: TGTGCCAGCAGTTTAGTAGCAGCGGGAGGTTTCTACGAGCAGTACTTC. Protein: CASSLVAAGGFYEQYF.

This chain joins TRBV6-1 and TRBJ1-5; the D is unclear. V was trimmed by 8 bases and J by 4 bases, leaving 18 bases between them. Germline assignment: CDR1 MNHNS and CDR2 SASEGT. The CDR3 length is 15 residues. CDR3 residues: CASLAGVGGNQPQHF. The CDR3, as DNA: TGTGCCAGCCTTGCCGGGGTAGGAGGGAATCAGCCCCAGCATTTT.

The rearrangement links TRBV11-2 to TRBJ2-7, with no clear D. Germline V gives CDR1 SGHAT, CDR2 FQNNGV. This CDR3 region has 15 residues. Trimming stripped 1 base from V and 6 bases from J, with 16 bases between. The CDR3 DNA is TGTGCCAGCAGCTTAGGGTCCGGTATGATGGGCGAGCAGTACTTC. Its translation: CASSLGSGMMGEQYF.

The chain employs TRBV27 and TRBJ1-6; the D is unclear. Germline CDR1 MNHEY, CDR2 SMNVEV (reference sequence). The length of the CDR3 is 12 residues. V lost 3 bases, J lost 7 bases, and 4 bases lay in between. The CDR3 nucleotides are TGTGCCAGCAGTTTTCGCAATTCACCCCTCCACTTT. It specifies CASSFRNSPLHF.

This clone was observed once. This chain uses TRBV7-3 with TRBJ1-1, with 10 bases fitting TRBD1. J was trimmed by 6 bases and V by 5 bases; bases with no gene match: 6. Germline assignment: CDR1 SGHTA and CDR2 FQGTGA. The CDR3 extends over 14 amino acids. CDR3 coding DNA: TGTGCCAGCAGCCGATCGGGACAGGGGTCTGAAGCTTTCTTT. It yields the protein CASSRSGQGSEAFF.

The rearrangement uses TRBV3-1 (or the pseudogene TRBV3-2) and TRBJ1-2; a weak D match, TRBD1 (5 bases). Germline CDR1 and CDR2: LGHDT and YNNKEL (reference sequence). Deletions cut 4 bases from V and 4 bases from J, with 16 bases between. CDR3 length: 15 residues. CDR3 residues: CASSLGQPWGYGYTF. DNA of the CDR3: TGTGCCAGCAGCCTAGGACAACCCTGGGGCTATGGCTACACCTTC.

The chain joins TRBV30 to TRBJ1-5; TRBD1 matches at 7 bases. After removal of 3 bases from V and 11 bases from J, the junction contained 16 bases not matched to a gene. Germline V gene data show CDR1 as GTSNPN and CDR2 as SVGIG (reference sequence). The CDR3 has 15 amino acids. Here the CDR3 DNA reads TGTGCCTGGAGCTTCCCGACAGGGATAGATAGGGCCCAGCATTTT. Translation: CAWSFPTGIDRAQHF.

V gene TRBV18 combines with J gene TRBJ2-1; TRBD2 is a possible D gene (5 bases). There are 16 residues in the CDR3. Germline V gene sequence: CDR1 KGHSH, CDR2 LQKENI. The ends were cut back, 3 bases at V and 2 bases at J, with 14 bases in the middle. The CDR3 loop reads CASSPDGLPAYNEQFF. The CDR3 DNA is TGTGCCAGCTCACCTGACGGACTGCCAGCCTACAATGAGCAGTTCTTC.

For this clone: One end of the junction fails to match germline, which may point to a read error. V is TRBV5-1 and J is TRBJ1-2; TRBD1 might be the D (5 bases). The length of the CDR3 is 12 residues. The germline V gene encodes CDR1 SGHRS and CDR2 YFSETQ. For the CDR3, the DNA is TGCGCCAGCAGTTTGGACACTCACGGCTACACCTTC. Residues: CASSLDTHGYTF.

This clone was recorded once. The rearrangement links TRBV5-1 to TRBJ2-7; D not resolved. V was cut by 1 base and J by 3 bases, with 14 bases left in between. Germline assignment: CDR1 SGHRS and CDR2 YFSETQ. The CDR3 spans 15 residues. The CDR3 sequence: CASSLSEALNYEQYF. The CDR3 nucleotides are TGCGCCAGCAGCTTGTCAGAAGCTCTAAACTACGAGCAGTACTTC.

V usage is TRBV7-8 and J usage is TRBJ1-6; the D gene is possibly TRBD1 (5 bases). Deletions cut 4 bases from V and 0 bases from J, with 28 bases between. The CDR3 loop spans 22 amino acids. Per the germline V gene, CDR1 is SGHVS and CDR2 is FQNEAQ. The CDR3 spells CASSSFPGGRQPEFSYNSPLHF. The CDR3 DNA reads as TGTGCCAGCAGCTCCTTCCCGGGCGGCCGACAGCCCGAGTTCTCCTATAATTCACCCCTCCACTTT.

The V and J genes are TRBV6-5 and TRBJ1-1, with D perhaps TRBD1 (5 bases). The germline V and J ends were trimmed by 5 bases and 5 bases, with 9 bases remaining between them. The V gene's germline CDR1 is MNHEY and CDR2 SVGAGI. CDR3 size: 12 residues. In nucleotides, the CDR3 is TGTGCCAGCAGTCCGGGGCAGACTGAAGCTTTCTTT. This gives the protein CASSPGQTEAFF.

The V gene is TRBV5-1, the J gene TRBJ2-1; 11 positions match TRBD2. Per the germline V gene, CDR1 is SGHRS and CDR2 is YFSETQ. The CDR3 runs to 16 residues. Unmatched junction bases numbered 8, after V lost 1 base and J lost 8 bases. CDR3 nucleotide sequence: TGCGCCAGCAGCTTGCGGCTAGCGGGAGGACCAGATGAGCAGTTCTTC. Its translation: CASSLRLAGGPDEQFF.

This sequence joins TRBV2 and TRBJ1-1; 8 nucleotides align to TRBD1. The CDR3 consists of 14 residues. The V and J ends lost 7 bases and 4 bases, in that order; junction bases with no gene match: 8. Germline V gene sequence: CDR1 SNHLY, CDR2 FYNNEI. CDR3 coding DNA: TGTGCCAGCAATACCCAGGGGGCGGGCACTGAAGCTTTCTTT. This encodes CASNTQGAGTEAFF.

The chain joins TRBV5-3 to TRBJ1-4; TRBD1 aligns across 7 bases. TRBV5-3 is annotated as an ORF whose role is uncertain. The CDR3 runs 17 residues. The ends lost 1 base at V and 0 bases at J; junction bases unmatched: 6. CDR3 residues: CARSLPDRVTTNEKLFF. In nucleotides, the CDR3 is TGTGCCAGAAGCTTGCCTGACAGGGTGACAACTAATGAAAAACTGTTTTTT.

This sequence joins TRBV7-9 and TRBJ2-1, with a weak D call TRBD2 (6 bases). Trimming stripped 4 bases from V and 4 bases from J, with 14 bases between. This CDR3 is built from 15 residues. Per germline, CDR1 SEHNR and CDR2 FQNEAQ (reference sequence). CDR3 bases: TGTGCCAGCAGCTCGGGACTGGGTACTTACAATGAGCAGTTCTTC. Its translation is CASSSGLGTYNEQFF.

V gene TRBV7-2 combines with J gene TRBJ2-1; D is ambiguous. The CDR3 has 12 residues. V lost 1 base and J lost 11, with 9 bases in between. Germline CDR1 SGHTA, CDR2 FQGNSA. The CDR3 loop is CASSLVSGKQFF. In DNA form, the CDR3 reads TGTGCCAGCAGCTTAGTTTCGGGTAAGCAGTTCTTC.

The chain combines TRBV19 with TRBJ1-2, with D possibly TRBD1 on 5 matching bases. The CDR3 extends over 14 amino acids. In germline, CDR1 is LNHDA, CDR2 SQIVND (reference sequence). V was clipped by 6 bases and J by 4 bases, with 15 bases between them. The chain's CDR3 is CASSIMGESYGYTF. CDR3 coding DNA: TGTGCCAGTAGCATAATGGGGGAGTCCTATGGCTACACCTTC.

In its sample, this clone was seen a few times. This rearrangement joins TRBV5-5 to TRBJ2-4, with a possible D match to TRBD1 (7 bases). V lost 7 bases, J lost 7 bases, and 21 bases lay in between. The germline V gene encodes CDR1 SGHKS and CDR2 YYEKEE (reference sequence). This CDR3 region has 15 residues. CDR3 in amino acids: CASGRQGGESNIQYF. In nucleotides, the CDR3 is TGTGCCAGCGGCAGACAGGGAGGCGAGAGCAACATTCAGTACTTC.

The CDR3 reads CASSYSGSGNTIYF. CDR3 DNA sequence: TGTGCCAGCAGTTACTCGGGCTCTGGAAACACCATATATTTT. The V and J genes are TRBV6-5 and TRBJ1-3; no definite D call. Trimming cost V 0 bases and J 0 bases, with 3 bases left between them. Per germline, CDR1 MNHEY and CDR2 SVGAGI. This CDR3 is 14 amino acids long.

The gene calls are TRBV5-6 and TRBJ2-5; D unresolved. This CDR3 is 15 amino acids long. Germline V CDR1 and CDR2: SGHDT, YYEEEE. Trimming stripped 1 base from V and 2 bases from J, with 12 bases between. The CDR3 nucleotides are TGTGCCAGCAGCTTGCTCCCGGAAACGCAAGAGACCCAGTACTTC. Translating it yields CASSLLPETQETQYF. Complete variable domain (other parts from reference TRBV5-6 and TRBJ2-5): DAGVTQSPTHLIKTRGQQVTLRCSPKSGHDTVSWYQQALGQGPQFIFQYYEEEERQRGNFPDRFSGHQFPNYSSELNVNALLLGDSALYLCASSLLPETQETQYFGPGTRLLVL.